Listed below are T cell receptor beta chains from one sample, sequenced in a study of T cell repertoires in cytomegalovirus infection. One entry per CDR3 protein, called by TCRdb with MiXCR from the reads. The sample lists around 450,000 distinct CDR3 sequences, roughly 30% seen once, with roughly 15% in the top ten. Sequencing was performed on PBMCs. The origin of the receptors is a human donor in good health (CMV status not recorded). Some clones in this sample may be carry-over from other donors' samples. Both conserved end residues are part of each CDR3. Fields, in order: clone size, V gene, J gene, D gene, CDR3 protein, CDR3 DNA. A D gene is named only where the DNA matches it firmly. Clone size appears in some rows only: once, few, many, or a class for an expanded clone.

.	TRBV11-2	TRBJ2-3	TRBD2	CASSLALAGMSTDTQYF	TGTGCCAGCAGCTTAGCACTAGCGGGGATGAGCACAGATACGCAGTATTTT
many	TRBV7-9	TRBJ2-7	.	CASSLLVRLGSYEQYF	TGTGCCAGCAGCTTACTCGTTCGGCTAGGAAGCTACGAGCAGTACTTC
many	TRBV4-1	TRBJ1-1	TRBD1	CASSLGRGDLNTEAFF	TGCGCCAGCAGCCTCGGCAGGGGGGACCTGAACACTGAAGCTTTCTTT
few	TRBV20-1	TRBJ1-2	TRBD1	CSASTGEKNYGYTF	TGCAGTGCGTCAACAGGGGAAAAAAACTATGGCTACACCTTC
few	TRBV29-1	TRBJ1-5	.	CSAVGQIHLNSNQPQHF	TGCAGCGCCGTAGGACAGATCCACCTAAATAGCAATCAGCCCCAGCATTTT
.	TRBV7-9	TRBJ2-1	TRBD2	CASSLTGTSNEQFF	TGTGCCAGCAGCTTGACCGGGACTAGCAATGAGCAGTTCTTC
few	TRBV6-4	TRBJ2-1	.	CASSDSGGGAGNEQFF	TGTGCCAGCAGTGACTCTGGAGGGGGGGCCGGCAATGAGCAGTTCTTC
many	TRBV11-2	TRBJ1-3	.	CASNPRGGSGNTIYF	TGTGCCAGCAACCCGCGGGGGGGTTCTGGAAACACCATATATTTT
.	TRBV5-1	TRBJ1-1	.	CASSLGDSPTEAFF	TGCGCCAGCAGCTTGGGTGACAGTCCCACTGAAGCTTTCTTT
many	TRBV4-1	TRBJ2-3	TRBD1	CASSQEGGQRTDTQYF	TGCGCCAGCAGCCAAGAAGGGGGACAGCGCACAGATACGCAGTATTTT
.	TRBV20-1	TRBJ2-7	TRBD2	CSARGTSGDSYEQYF	TGCAGTGCTAGAGGGACTAGCGGGGACTCCTACGAGCAGTACTTC
few	TRBV20-1	TRBJ1-5	.	CSAITKRELTNQPQHF	TGCAGTGCTATCACAAAAAGGGAGCTTACCAATCAGCCCCAGCATTTT
.	TRBV28	TRBJ1-6	.	CASNDRAFYSPLHF	TGTGCCAGCAACGACCGGGCCTTTTACTCACCCCTCCACTTT
.	TRBV2	TRBJ1-6	TRBD1	CASSIGQGARPEGNSPLRF	TGTGCCAGCAGCATCGGACAGGGGGCTCGGCCGGAGGGGAATTCACCCCTCCGCTTT
.	TRBV4-2	TRBJ1-5	.	CASSQDGSSNQPQHF	TGTGCCAGCAGCCAAGATGGTAGTAGCAATCAGCCCCAGCATTTT
few	TRBV14	TRBJ1-5	.	CASSEESLAGNQPQHF	TGTGCCAGCAGCGAAGAGTCTCTAGCCGGCAATCAGCCCCAGCATTTT
.	TRBV7-9	TRBJ2-7	.	CASSLGRGAGLYEQYF	TGTGCCAGCAGCTTGGGGAGGGGGGCCGGCTTATACGAGCAGTACTTC
.	TRBV29-1	TRBJ2-7	.	CSVEVGEYEQYF	TGCAGCGTTGAGGTGGGGGAATACGAGCAGTACTTC
.	TRBV27	TRBJ2-7	.	CASSYNRDTTYEQYF	TGTGCCAGCAGTTACAACCGGGACACGACCTACGAGCAGTACTTC
once	TRBV7-6	TRBJ2-5	TRBD2	CASSLGTSGGAISQYF	TGTGCCAGCAGCCTAGGGACTAGCGGGGGGGCGATTTCCCAGTACTTC
many	TRBV7-2	TRBJ1-5	.	CASSLGSRGNQPQHF	TGTGCCAGCAGCTTAGGGTCTCGAGGCAATCAGCCCCAGCATTTT
many	TRBV7-9	TRBJ1-1	.	CASTGGGTGTEAFF	TGTGCCAGCACCGGGGGGGGGACGGGCACTGAAGCTTTCTTT
few	TRBV19	TRBJ2-2	TRBD1	CASSPTGTGNGELFF	TGTGCCAGTAGTCCCACCGGGACAGGGAACGGGGAGCTGTTTTTT
few	TRBV6-1	TRBJ2-5	TRBD2	CASSERALLAGVQETQYF	TGTGCCAGCAGTGAAAGGGCCCTACTAGCGGGGGTCCAAGAGACCCAGTACTTC
few	TRBV13	TRBJ2-3	.	CASSLFSVSEGTDTQYF	TGTGCCAGCAGCTTATTTAGTGTCTCGGAGGGCACAGATACGCAGTATTTT
few	TRBV7-2	TRBJ1-5	.	CASSLPGRGKQPQHF	TGTGCCAGCAGCTTACCGGGTAGAGGAAAGCAGCCCCAGCATTTT
.	TRBV2	TRBJ1-4	TRBD1	CASSPRDSEYEKLFF	TGTGCCAGCAGCCCCCGGGACAGCGAATATGAAAAACTGTTTTTT
.	TRBV20-1	TRBJ2-3	.	CSASEGYYADTQYF	TGCAGTGCCAGTGAGGGGTATTATGCAGATACGCAGTATTTT
few	TRBV12-3/TRBV12-4	TRBJ1-5	TRBD1	CASRGQSNQPQHF	TGTGCCAGCAGGGGACAGTCTAATCAGCCCCAGCATTTT
.	TRBV6-6	TRBJ2-7	.	CASSYSGHEQYF	TGTGCCAGCAGTTACTCAGGCCACGAGCAGTACTTC
.	TRBV7-8	TRBJ1-5	TRBD1	CASSPRPGTGRNQPQHF	TGTGCCAGCAGCCCCCGCCCTGGGACAGGGCGGAATCAGCCCCAGCATTTT
many	TRBV11-2	TRBJ2-7	TRBD1	CASSSARTGSEQYF	TGTGCCAGCTCAAGTGCACGGACAGGGAGCGAGCAGTACTTC
.	TRBV19	TRBJ2-7	TRBD1	CASSITLSGQFNYEQYF	TGTGCCAGTAGTATAACCCTCTCGGGACAGTTTAACTACGAGCAGTACTTC
once	TRBV7-9	TRBJ1-3	.	CANSSDHRDLWRNTIYF	TGTGCCAACAGCTCAGATCACAGGGACCTCTGGAGGAACACCATATATTTT
many	TRBV7-2	TRBJ1-2	.	CASSLGKNYGYTF	TGTGCCAGCAGCTTGGGGAAGAACTATGGCTACACCTTC
.	TRBV12-3/TRBV12-4	TRBJ2-1	TRBD2	CASSTSGGFNEQFF	TGTGCCAGCAGCACTAGCGGGGGGTTCAATGAGCAGTTCTTC
few	TRBV6-1	TRBJ2-5	.	CASSDPNLETQYF	TGTGCCAGCAGTGACCCAAACCTCGAGACCCAGTACTTC
.	TRBV7-8	TRBJ1-2	TRBD1	CASSSTGVFGYTF	TGTGCCAGCAGCTCGACAGGGGTCTTTGGCTACACCTTC
few	TRBV15	TRBJ1-6	.	CAAASSYNSPLHF	TGTGCCGCGGCTAGCTCCTATAATTCACCCCTCCACTTT
few	TRBV11-2	TRBJ2-1	TRBD1	CASSLFRDSLYNEQFF	TGTGCCAGCAGCTTATTCCGGGACAGCCTCTACAATGAGCAGTTCTTC
.	TRBV19	TRBJ1-1	.	CASSSRQRLNTEAFF	TGTGCCAGTAGTTCCAGACAGAGGCTAAACACTGAAGCTTTCTTT
few	TRBV7-3	TRBJ2-2	TRBD2	CASSSGGGMNTGELFF	TGTGCCAGCAGCTCCGGGGGAGGGATGAACACCGGGGAGCTGTTTTTT
many	TRBV7-3	TRBJ2-1	TRBD2	CASSFSGTSGYNEQFF	TGTGCCAGCAGCTTCTCCGGGACTAGCGGATACAATGAGCAGTTCTTC
many	TRBV7-2	TRBJ1-1	.	CASSRVTGLNTEAFF	TGTGCCAGCAGCCGGGTGACAGGTCTGAACACTGAAGCTTTCTTT
few	TRBV5-4	TRBJ2-3	TRBD2	CASSSGGGGSDTQYF	TGTGCCAGCAGCTCGGGCGGGGGGGGTTCCGATACGCAGTATTTT
few	TRBV6-1	TRBJ2-1	.	CASSEGNDRGRQFF	TGTGCCAGCAGTGAAGGCAACGATAGGGGCCGGCAGTTCTTC